This T cell receptor beta chain was retrieved from a study of cytomegalovirus exposure and HLA in healthy donors. Overall study findings and caveats: Available immune exposure information covered CMV serostatus only. In an earlier analysis, about 87% or about 30%: the productive usage of most TCR beta V segments.

Comments on this clone: Its antigen is currently unknown.

Unmatched junction bases numbered 11, after V lost 6 bases and J lost 4 bases. The length of the CDR3 is 15 residues. Germline loops: CDR1 SGHDT, CDR2 YYEEEE. Donors showed nominal health when sampled, although they likely had unrecorded immune exposures. Primers included in the PCR were 60 Vbeta and 13 Jbeta primers. Sequenced by immunoSEQ multiplex PCR; TCRdb stores in-frame clones only, minus some. The sample lists some 150,000 clones; around 82% were seen once. Sequencing input: PBMCs. This chain joins TRBV5-6 and TRBJ2-7; 9 bases map to TRBD2. The clonotype was recovered from a woman aged 50 to 60 in good health and CMV-seropositive. CDR3 region: CASTNMGLAVYEQYF. The CDR3 nucleotides are TGTGCCAGCACCAATATGGGACTAGCAGTGTACGAGCAGTACTTC.